This T cell receptor (beta chain) was sequenced during a study of shared clonotypes between healthy human individuals. Points from the study as a whole: A handful of donors shared around 5.2% of their naive CD4 clonotypes. A reduction in generation probabilities was seen for non-shared clonotypes relative to those shared by all four donors.

This clone appeared once. The antigen is unknown. CDR1 and CDR2 from the germline V gene are SQVTM and ANQGSEA. V lost 7 bases, J lost 2 bases, and 12 bases lay in between. The CDR3 is 12 residues long. Deep-level settings were used for running the assay. Original handling: Filtering was not the same, since immunoSEQ gave junction-only sequences without quality scores. Sequenced by immunoSEQ multiplex PCR; TCRdb stores in-frame clones only, minus some. V, J and clone size reflect that table, while D and trimming were determined from the DNA. The sample comprises roughly 1 million clones, approximately 68% of which are singletons, and about 1.5% rests with the top ten.

The chain combines TRBV29-1 with TRBJ2-7; a possible D gene is TRBD1 (5 bases). The sequencing input was memory CD4+ T cells sorted from blood. The subset was: CD45RA-negative fraction. This receptor was identified in a man younger than 35 in good health. This CDR3 reads CSASTETYEQYF. DNA of the CDR3: TGCAGCGCTTCGACAGAAACCTACGAGCAGTACTTC.